This T cell receptor beta chain was found in a study of blood T cell repertoires in COVID-19. Study overall: Sources were T cells, B-cell-depleted T cells, or PBMCs; the material itself was cDNA or gDNA.

Here immunoSEQ multiplex PCR was the method, and the copy in TCRdb shows in-frame clones only, minus some. The data contain around 300,000 clones, 70% to 90% of them seen just once; the ten biggest clones take up 11%. J was trimmed by 3 bases and V by 5 bases; bases with no gene match: 4. Germline V lookup: CDR1 MNHEY, CDR2 SMNVEV (reference sequence). The CDR3 covers 13 residues. The TCR was taken from a woman aged 70 to 79 with acute or convalescent COVID-19. The sequenced sample consisted of peripheral blood. The V and J genes are TRBV27 and TRBJ2-7; 7 bases match TRBD1. The CDR3: CASSPTGNYEQYF. The CDR3 nucleotides are TGTGCCAGCAGTCCGACAGGGAACTACGAGCAGTACTTC.